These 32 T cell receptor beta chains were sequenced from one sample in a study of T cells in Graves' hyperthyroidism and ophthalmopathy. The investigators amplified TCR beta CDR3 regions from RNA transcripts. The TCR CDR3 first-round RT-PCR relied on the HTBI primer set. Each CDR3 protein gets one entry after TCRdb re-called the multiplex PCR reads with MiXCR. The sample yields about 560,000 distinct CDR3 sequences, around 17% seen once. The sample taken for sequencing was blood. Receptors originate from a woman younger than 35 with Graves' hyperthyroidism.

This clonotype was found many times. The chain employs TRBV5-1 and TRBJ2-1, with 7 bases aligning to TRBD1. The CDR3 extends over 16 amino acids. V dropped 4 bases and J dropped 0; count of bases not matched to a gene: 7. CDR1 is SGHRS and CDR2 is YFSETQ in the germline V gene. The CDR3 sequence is CASSRLQGSSYNEQFF. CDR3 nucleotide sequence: TGCGCCAGCAGCCGATTACAGGGGAGCTCCTACAATGAGCAGTTCTTC.

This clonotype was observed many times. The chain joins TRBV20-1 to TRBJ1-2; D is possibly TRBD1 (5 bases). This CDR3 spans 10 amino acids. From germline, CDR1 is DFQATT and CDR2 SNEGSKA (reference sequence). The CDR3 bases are TGCAGCCGGGGGGGGTATGGCTACACCTTC. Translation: CSRGGYGYTF.

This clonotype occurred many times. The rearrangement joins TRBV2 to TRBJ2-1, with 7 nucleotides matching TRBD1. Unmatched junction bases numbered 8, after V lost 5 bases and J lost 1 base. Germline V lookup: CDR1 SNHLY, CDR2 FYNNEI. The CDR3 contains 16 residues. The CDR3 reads CASSPTGTVSYNEQFF. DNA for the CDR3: TGTGCCAGCAGTCCAACCGGGACAGTTTCCTACAATGAGCAGTTCTTC.

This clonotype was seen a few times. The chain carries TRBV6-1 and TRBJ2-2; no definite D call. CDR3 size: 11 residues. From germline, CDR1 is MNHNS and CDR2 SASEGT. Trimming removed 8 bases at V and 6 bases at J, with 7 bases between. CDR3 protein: CASSGAGELFF. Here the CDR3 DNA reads TGTGCCAGCTCTGGGGCCGGGGAGCTGTTTTTT.

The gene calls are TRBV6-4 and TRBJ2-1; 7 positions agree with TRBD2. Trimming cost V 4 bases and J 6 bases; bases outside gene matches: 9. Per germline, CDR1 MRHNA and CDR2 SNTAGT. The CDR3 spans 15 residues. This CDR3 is CASSVETSRANEQFF. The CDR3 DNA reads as TGTGCCAGCAGTGTGGAGACTAGCAGGGCCAATGAGCAGTTCTTC.

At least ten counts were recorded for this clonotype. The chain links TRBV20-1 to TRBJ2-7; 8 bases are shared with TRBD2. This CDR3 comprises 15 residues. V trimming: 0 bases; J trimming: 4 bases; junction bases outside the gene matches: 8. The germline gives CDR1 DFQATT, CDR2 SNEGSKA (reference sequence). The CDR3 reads CSARDVSGGEYEQYF. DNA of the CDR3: TGCAGTGCTAGAGATGTTTCGGGAGGGGAATACGAGCAGTACTTC.

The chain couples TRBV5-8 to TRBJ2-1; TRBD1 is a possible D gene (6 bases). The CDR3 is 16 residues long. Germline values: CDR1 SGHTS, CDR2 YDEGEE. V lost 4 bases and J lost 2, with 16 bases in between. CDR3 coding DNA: TGTGCCAGCAGCCAGGACCCCGGGACAACCTACAATGAGCAGTTCTTC. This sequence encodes CASSQDPGTTYNEQFF.

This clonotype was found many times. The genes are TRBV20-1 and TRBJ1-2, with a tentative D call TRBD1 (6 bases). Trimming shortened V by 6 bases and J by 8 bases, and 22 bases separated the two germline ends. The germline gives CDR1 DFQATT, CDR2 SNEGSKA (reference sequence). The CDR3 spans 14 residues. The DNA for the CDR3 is TGCAGTGCCCCCGAATTACAGGGCTGGCAAGGCTACACCTTC. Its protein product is CSAPELQGWQGYTF.

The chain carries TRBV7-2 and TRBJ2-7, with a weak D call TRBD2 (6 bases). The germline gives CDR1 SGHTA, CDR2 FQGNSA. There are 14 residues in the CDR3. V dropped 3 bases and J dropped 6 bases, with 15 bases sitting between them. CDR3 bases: TGTGCCAGCAGCTTCATTGGTAGCGGTGGCGAGCAGTACTTC. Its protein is CASSFIGSGGEQYF.

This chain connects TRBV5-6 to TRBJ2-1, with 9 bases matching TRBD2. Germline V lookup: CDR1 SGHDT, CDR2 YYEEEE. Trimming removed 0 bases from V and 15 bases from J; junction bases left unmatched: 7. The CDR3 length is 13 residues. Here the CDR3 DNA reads TGTGCCAGCAGCTTGGAACTAGCGGGTCTCCCGTTCTTC. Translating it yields CASSLELAGLPFF.

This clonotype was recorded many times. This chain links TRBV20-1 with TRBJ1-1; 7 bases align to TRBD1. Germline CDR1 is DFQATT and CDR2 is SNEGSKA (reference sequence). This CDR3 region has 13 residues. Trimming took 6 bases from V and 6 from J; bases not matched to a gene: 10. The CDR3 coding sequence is TGCAGTGCCCCCGACAGGGCCAGGGCTGAAGCTTTCTTT. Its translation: CSAPDRARAEAFF.

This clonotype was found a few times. CDR3 in amino acids: CATPFWDPGDEQYF. In DNA, the CDR3 is TGCGCCACCCCGTTCTGGGACCCGGGGGACGAGCAGTACTTC. This chain joins TRBV5-1 and TRBJ2-7, with D possibly being TRBD2 (6 bases). The CDR3 runs 14 residues. The V end was cut by 9 bases, the J end by 5 bases, with 21 bases between. The germline V gene encodes CDR1 SGHRS and CDR2 YFSETQ.

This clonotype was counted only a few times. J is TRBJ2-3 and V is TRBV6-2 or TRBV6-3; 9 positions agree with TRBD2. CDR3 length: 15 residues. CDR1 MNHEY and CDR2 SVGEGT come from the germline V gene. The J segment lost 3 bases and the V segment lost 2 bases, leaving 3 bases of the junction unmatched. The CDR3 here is CASSYLTSGTDTQYF. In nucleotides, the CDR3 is TGTGCCAGCAGTTACCTAACTAGCGGGACAGATACGCAGTATTTT.

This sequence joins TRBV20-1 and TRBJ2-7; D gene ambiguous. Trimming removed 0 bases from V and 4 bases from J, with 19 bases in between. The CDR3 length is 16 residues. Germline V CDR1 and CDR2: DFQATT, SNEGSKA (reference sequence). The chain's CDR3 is CSARDYFGQAGYEQYF. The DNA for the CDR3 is TGCAGTGCTAGAGATTATTTCGGGCAGGCCGGATACGAGCAGTACTTC.

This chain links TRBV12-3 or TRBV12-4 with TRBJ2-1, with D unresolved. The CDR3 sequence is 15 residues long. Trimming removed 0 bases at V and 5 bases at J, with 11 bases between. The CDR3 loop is CASSLAQAPNNEQFF. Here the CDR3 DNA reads TGTGCCAGCAGTTTAGCCCAGGCCCCTAACAATGAGCAGTTCTTC.

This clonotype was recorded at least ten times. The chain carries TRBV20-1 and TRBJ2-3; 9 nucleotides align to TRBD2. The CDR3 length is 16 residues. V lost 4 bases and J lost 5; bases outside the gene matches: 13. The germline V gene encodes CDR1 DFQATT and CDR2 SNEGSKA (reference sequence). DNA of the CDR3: TGCAGTGCTAATCCACTAGCGGGCGGTAGAAGAGATACGCAGTATTTT. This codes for CSANPLAGGRRDTQYF.

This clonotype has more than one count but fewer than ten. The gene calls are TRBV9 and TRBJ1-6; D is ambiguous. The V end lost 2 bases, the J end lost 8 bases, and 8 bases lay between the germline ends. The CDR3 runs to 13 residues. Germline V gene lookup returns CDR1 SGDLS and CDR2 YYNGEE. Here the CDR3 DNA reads TGTGCCAGCAGCGTTGACGGGGATTCACCCCTCCACTTT. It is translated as CASSVDGDSPLHF.

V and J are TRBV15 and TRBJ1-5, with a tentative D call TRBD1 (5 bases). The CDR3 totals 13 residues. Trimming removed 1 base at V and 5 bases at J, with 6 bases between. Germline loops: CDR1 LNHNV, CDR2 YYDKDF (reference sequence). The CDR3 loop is CATSRGGDQPQHF. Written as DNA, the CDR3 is TGTGCCACCAGCAGAGGAGGGGATCAGCCCCAGCATTTT. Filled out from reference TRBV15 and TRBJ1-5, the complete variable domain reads DAMVIQNPRYQVTQFGKPVTLSCSQTLNHNVMYWYQQKSSQAPKLLFHYYDKDFNNEADTPDNFQSRRPNTSFCFLDIRSPGLGDTAMYLCATSRGGDQPQHFGDGTRLSIL.

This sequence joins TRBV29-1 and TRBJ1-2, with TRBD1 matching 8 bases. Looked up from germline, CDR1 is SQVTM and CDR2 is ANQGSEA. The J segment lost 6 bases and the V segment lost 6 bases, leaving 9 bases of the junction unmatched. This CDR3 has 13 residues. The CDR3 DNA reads TGCAGCGTCCAGACAGGGGTAGTGGATGGCTACACCTTC. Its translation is CSVQTGVVDGYTF.

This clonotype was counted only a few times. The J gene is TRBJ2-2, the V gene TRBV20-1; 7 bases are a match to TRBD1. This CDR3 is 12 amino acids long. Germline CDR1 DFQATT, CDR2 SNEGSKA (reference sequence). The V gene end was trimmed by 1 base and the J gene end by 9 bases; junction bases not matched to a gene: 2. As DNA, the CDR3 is TGCAGTGCTAGAGGAGGGGGCCGGGAGCTGTTTTTT. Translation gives CSARGGGRELFF.

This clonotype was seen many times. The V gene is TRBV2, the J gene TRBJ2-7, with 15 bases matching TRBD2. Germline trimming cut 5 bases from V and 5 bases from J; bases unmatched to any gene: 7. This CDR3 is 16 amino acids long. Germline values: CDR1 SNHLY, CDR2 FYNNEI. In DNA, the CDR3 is TGTGCCAGCAGTTACGGACTAGCGGGAGGGTTTGACGAGCAGTACTTC. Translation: CASSYGLAGGFDEQYF.

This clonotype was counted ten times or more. The chain's CDR3 is CASSDSLEGGEQFF. The CDR3 DNA reads TGTGCCAGCAGTGATTCACTAGAGGGGGGGGAGCAGTTCTTC. J is TRBJ2-1 and V is TRBV2, with a weak D call TRBD2 (7 bases). Germline V gene lookup returns CDR1 SNHLY and CDR2 FYNNEI. The CDR3 consists of 14 residues. V was cut by 3 bases and J by 10 bases, with 16 bases left in between. The variable domain in full, completed from reference TRBV2 and TRBJ2-1, reads EPEVTQTPSHQVTQMGQEVILRCVPISNHLYFYWYRQILGQKVEFLVSFYNNEISEKSEIFDDQFSVERPDGSNFTLKIRSTKLEDSAMYFCASSDSLEGGEQFFGPGTRLTVL.

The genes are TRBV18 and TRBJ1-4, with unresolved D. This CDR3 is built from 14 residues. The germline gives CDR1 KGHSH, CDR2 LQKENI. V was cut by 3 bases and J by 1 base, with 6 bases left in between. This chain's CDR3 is CASSPLLTNEKLFF. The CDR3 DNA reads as TGTGCCAGCTCACCTCTCCTAACTAATGAAAAACTGTTTTTT.

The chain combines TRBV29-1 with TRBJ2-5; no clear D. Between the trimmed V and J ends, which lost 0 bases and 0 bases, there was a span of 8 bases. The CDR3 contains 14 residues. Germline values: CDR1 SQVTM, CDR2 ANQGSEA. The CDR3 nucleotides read TGCAGCGTTGAAGATGGACGGTACCAAGAGACCCAGTACTTC. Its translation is CSVEDGRYQETQYF.

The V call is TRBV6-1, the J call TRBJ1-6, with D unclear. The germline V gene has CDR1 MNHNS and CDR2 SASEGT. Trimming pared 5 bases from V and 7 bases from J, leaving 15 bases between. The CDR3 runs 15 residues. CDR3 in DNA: TGTGCCAGCAGTAGGAGCGGACGGGAGAATTCACCCCTCCACTTT. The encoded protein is CASSRSGRENSPLHF.

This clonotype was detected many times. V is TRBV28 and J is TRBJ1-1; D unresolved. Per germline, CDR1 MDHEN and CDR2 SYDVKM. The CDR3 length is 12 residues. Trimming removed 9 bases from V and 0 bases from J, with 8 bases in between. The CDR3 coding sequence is TGTGCCAGTTACCGGTTGAACACTGAAGCTTTCTTT. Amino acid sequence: CASYRLNTEAFF.

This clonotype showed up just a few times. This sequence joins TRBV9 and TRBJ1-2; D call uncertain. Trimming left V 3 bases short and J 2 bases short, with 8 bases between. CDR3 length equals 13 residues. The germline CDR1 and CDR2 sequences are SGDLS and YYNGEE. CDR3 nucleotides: TGTGCCAGCAGCGGGCGTCCGAACTATGGCTACACCTTC. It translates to CASSGRPNYGYTF.

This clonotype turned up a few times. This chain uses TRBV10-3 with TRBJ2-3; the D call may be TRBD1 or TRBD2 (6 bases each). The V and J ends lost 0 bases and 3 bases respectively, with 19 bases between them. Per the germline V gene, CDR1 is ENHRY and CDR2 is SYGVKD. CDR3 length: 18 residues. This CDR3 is CAISESGVGGSLTDTQYF. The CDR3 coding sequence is TGTGCCATCAGTGAGTCGGGCGTAGGGGGGAGTTTGACAGATACGCAGTATTTT.

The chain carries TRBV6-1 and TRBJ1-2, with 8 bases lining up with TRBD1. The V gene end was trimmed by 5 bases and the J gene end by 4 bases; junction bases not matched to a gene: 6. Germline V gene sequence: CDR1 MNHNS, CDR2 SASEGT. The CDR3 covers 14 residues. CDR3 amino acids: CASSLDRVVYGYTF. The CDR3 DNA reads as TGTGCCAGCAGTCTGGACAGGGTTGTCTATGGCTACACCTTC.

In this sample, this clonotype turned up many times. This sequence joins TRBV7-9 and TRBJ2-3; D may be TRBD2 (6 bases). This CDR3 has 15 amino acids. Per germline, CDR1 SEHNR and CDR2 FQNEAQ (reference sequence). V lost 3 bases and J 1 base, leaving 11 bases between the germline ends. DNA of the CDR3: TGTGCCAGCAGCTTTCCGTCTAGCGGCACAGATACGCAGTATTTT. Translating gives CASSFPSSGTDTQYF. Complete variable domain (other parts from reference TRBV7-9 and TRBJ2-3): DTGVSQNPRHKITKRGQNVTFRCDPISEHNRLYWYRQTLGQGPEFLTYFQNEAQLEKSRLLSDRFSAERPKGSFSTLEIQRTEQGDSAMYLCASSFPSSGTDTQYFGPGTRLTVL.

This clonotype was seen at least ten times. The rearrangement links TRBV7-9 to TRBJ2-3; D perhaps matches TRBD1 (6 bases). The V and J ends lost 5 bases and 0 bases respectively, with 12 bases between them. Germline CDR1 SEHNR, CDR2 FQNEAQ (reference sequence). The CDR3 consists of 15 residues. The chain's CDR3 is CASSLGTPSTDTQYF. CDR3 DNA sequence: TGTGCCAGCAGCCTCGGGACACCTAGCACAGATACGCAGTATTTT.

CDR3: CSAWEPTSAETQYF. CDR3 nucleotide sequence: TGCAGTGCTTGGGAGCCTACGTCAGCGGAGACCCAGTACTTC. V and J are TRBV20-1 and TRBJ2-5; D perhaps matches TRBD2 (5 bases). This CDR3 contains 14 residues. V lost 5 bases and J 5 bases, leaving 18 bases between the germline ends. Germline loops: CDR1 DFQATT, CDR2 SNEGSKA (reference sequence).